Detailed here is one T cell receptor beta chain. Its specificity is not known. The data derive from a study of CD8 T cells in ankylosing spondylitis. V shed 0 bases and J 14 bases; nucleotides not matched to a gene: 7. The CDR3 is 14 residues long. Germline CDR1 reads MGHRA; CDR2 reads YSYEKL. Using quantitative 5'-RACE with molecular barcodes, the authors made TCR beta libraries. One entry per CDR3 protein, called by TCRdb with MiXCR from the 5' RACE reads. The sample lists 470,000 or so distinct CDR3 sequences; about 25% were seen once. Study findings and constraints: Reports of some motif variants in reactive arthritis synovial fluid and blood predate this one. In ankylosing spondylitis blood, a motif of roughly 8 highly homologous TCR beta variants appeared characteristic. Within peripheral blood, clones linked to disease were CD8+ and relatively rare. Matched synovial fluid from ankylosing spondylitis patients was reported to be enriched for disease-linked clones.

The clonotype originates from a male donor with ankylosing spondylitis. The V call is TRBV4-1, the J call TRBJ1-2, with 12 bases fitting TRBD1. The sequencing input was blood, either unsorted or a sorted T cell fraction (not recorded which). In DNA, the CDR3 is TGCGCCAGCAGCCAAGATAGGGACAGGGGGCGCAAAACCTTC. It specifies CASSQDRDRGRKTF.